Reported below is one TCR beta chain. The germline V gene has CDR1 LNHDA and CDR2 SQIVND (reference sequence). Trimming cost V 3 bases and J 7 bases, with 12 bases left between them. There are 14 residues in the CDR3. This sample is drawn from a study of T cell changes during pregnancy in multiple sclerosis. TCRdb's copy holds only in-frame clones and misses some; the assay was immunoSEQ multiplex PCR. The table has 50,000 or so clones, about nine tenths seen once. This receptor was identified in a female donor in good health, enrolled as a control in a pregnancy study. V is TRBV19 and J is TRBJ1-4, with D perhaps TRBD1 (6 bases). Sample: peripheral blood, taken after pregnancy. This CDR3 is CASSISARGEKLFF. CDR3 DNA: TGTGCCAGTAGTATTTCGGCCAGGGGTGAAAAACTGTTTTTT. Looking up the rest from reference TRBV19 and TRBJ1-4 gives the full variable domain: DGGITQSPKYLFRKEGQNVTLSCEQNLNHDAMYWYRQDPGQGLRLIYYSQIVNDFQKGDIAEGYSVSREKKESFPLTVTSAQKNPTAFYLCASSISARGEKLFFGSGTQLSVL.